The entry that follows covers one TCR beta chain sequence. Antigen unknown. The sample comes from a study of T cell responses to AZD1222 COVID-19 vaccine. Libraries were prepared by immunoSEQ multiplex PCR; TCRdb keeps only in-frame clonotypes and omits some of them. The sample gives around 190,000 clones, 88% of which show up once; 11% is in the top ten. V shed 3 bases and J 4 bases; nucleotides not matched to a gene: 3. Germline V lookup: CDR1 SNHLY, CDR2 FYNNEI. The CDR3 runs 15 residues. Points from the study as a whole: The study identified only five to seven AZD1222 recipients as seropositive at baseline.

The sequence derives from an adult who received the AZD1222 COVID-19 vaccine. The specimen comprised peripheral blood, sampled 28 days after the second AZD1222 dose. The chain combines TRBV2 with TRBJ1-6, with 7 bases matching TRBD1. The DNA of the CDR3 is TGTGCCAGCAGTGATAGGGGGCCTTATAATTCACCCCTCCACTTT. Translation gives CASSDRGPYNSPLHF.